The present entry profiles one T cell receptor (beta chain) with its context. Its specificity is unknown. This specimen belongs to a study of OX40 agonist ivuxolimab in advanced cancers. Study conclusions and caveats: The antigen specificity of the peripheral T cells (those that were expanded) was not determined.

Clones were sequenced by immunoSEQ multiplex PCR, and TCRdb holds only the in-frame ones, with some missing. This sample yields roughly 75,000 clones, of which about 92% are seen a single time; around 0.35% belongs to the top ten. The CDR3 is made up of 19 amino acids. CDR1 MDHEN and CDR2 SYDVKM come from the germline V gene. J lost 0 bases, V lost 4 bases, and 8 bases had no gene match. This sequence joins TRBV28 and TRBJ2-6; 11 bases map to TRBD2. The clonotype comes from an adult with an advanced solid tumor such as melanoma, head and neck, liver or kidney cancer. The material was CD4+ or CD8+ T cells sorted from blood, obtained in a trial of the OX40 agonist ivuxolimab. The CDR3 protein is CASSSLVAGGNSGANVLTF. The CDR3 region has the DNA TGTGCCAGCAGTTCCCTGGTAGCGGGGGGGAACTCTGGGGCCAACGTCCTGACTTTC.